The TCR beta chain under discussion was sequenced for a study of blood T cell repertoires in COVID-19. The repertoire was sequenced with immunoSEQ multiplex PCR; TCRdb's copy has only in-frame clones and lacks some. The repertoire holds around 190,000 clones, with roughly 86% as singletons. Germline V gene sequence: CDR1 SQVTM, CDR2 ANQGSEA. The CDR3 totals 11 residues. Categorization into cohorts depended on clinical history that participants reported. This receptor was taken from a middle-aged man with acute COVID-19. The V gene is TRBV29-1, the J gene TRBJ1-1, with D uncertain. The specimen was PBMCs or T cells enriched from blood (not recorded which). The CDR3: CTLDRNTEAFF. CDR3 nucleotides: TGCACCCTAGACCGGAACACTGAAGCTTTCTTT.